A selection of T cell receptor beta chains follows, all from one sample in a study of T cell responses to AZD1222 COVID-19 vaccine. Libraries were prepared by immunoSEQ multiplex PCR; TCRdb keeps only in-frame clonotypes and omits some of them. The table has under 150,000 clones, around 89% seen once; the top ten hold 3% to 4%. The sequenced sample was peripheral blood, obtained on day 0 of AZD1222 vaccination. The receptors derive from an adult in good health. Both conserved end residues are part of each CDR3. A D gene is named only where the DNA matches it firmly. Clone size is given for some rows only: seen once, a few or many times, or a class if the clone is expanded.

d_gene: NA; abundance: NA; v_gene: TRBV5-1; j_gene: TRBJ1-2; CDR3nt: TGCGCCAGCAGCTTGGCCCAGGTTGGTCCCTATGGCTACACCTTC; CDR3aa: CASSLAQVGPYGYTF
d_gene: TRBD1; abundance: NA; v_gene: TRBV7-3; j_gene: TRBJ2-2; CDR3nt: TGTGCCAGCAGCTCCGACAGGGATCGGGCCGGGGAGCTGTTTTTT; CDR3aa: CASSSDRDRAGELFF
d_gene: TRBD1; abundance: NA; v_gene: TRBV29-1; j_gene: TRBJ2-6; CDR3nt: TGCAGCGCCGGGACAGGGGACGGGGCCAACGTCCTGACTTTC; CDR3aa: CSAGTGDGANVLTF
d_gene: NA; abundance: NA; v_gene: TRBV29-1; j_gene: TRBJ1-1; CDR3nt: TGCAGCGTTGCAGGGTTCGGATCTGATCCTTTCTTT; CDR3aa: CSVAGFGSDPFF
d_gene: NA; abundance: once; v_gene: TRBV18; j_gene: TRBJ2-3; CDR3nt: TGTGCCAGCTCACCACCGAATAGACGCACAGATACGCAGTATTTT; CDR3aa: CASSPPNRRTDTQYF
d_gene: NA; abundance: NA; v_gene: TRBV4-1; j_gene: TRBJ1-1; CDR3nt: TGCGCCAGCAGCCTTAGGGGGAACACTGAAGCTTTCTTT; CDR3aa: CASSLRGNTEAFF
d_gene: NA; abundance: NA; v_gene: TRBV5-1; j_gene: TRBJ2-1; CDR3nt: TGCGCCAGCAGCTTGGCCAGGGATGAGCAGTTCTTC; CDR3aa: CASSLARDEQFF
d_gene: TRBD1; abundance: NA; v_gene: TRBV7-9; j_gene: TRBJ1-2; CDR3nt: TGTGCCACCTACGATACAGGGGGCAATGGCTACACCTTC; CDR3aa: CATYDTGGNGYTF
d_gene: NA; abundance: once; v_gene: TRBV28; j_gene: TRBJ1-2; CDR3nt: TGTGCCAGCAGTTTGGCCAGGATCGACTATGGCTACACCTTC; CDR3aa: CASSLARIDYGYTF
d_gene: NA; abundance: NA; v_gene: TRBV15; j_gene: TRBJ2-1; CDR3nt: TGTGCCACCAGCAGAGACGAGAATGAGCAGTTCTTC; CDR3aa: CATSRDENEQFF
d_gene: NA; abundance: NA; v_gene: TRBV13; j_gene: TRBJ2-7; CDR3nt: TGTGCCAGCAGCTTACACGGGACCCTTCCCGGCTTC; CDR3aa: CASSLHGTLPGF
d_gene: NA; abundance: NA; v_gene: TRBV13; j_gene: TRBJ1-4; CDR3nt: TGTGCCAGCAGCGAGGACAGAAGGAATGAAAAACTGTTTTTT; CDR3aa: CASSEDRRNEKLFF
d_gene: TRBD1; abundance: NA; v_gene: TRBV10-3; j_gene: TRBJ1-4; CDR3nt: TGTGCCATCAACAACAGGGGGCCCCATAATGAAAAACTGTTTTTT; CDR3aa: CAINNRGPHNEKLFF
d_gene: TRBD2; abundance: NA; v_gene: TRBV5-4; j_gene: TRBJ2-3; CDR3nt: TGTGCCAGCAGCCCGTTCGCGGGGGGGGAAACAGATACGCAGTATTTT; CDR3aa: CASSPFAGGETDTQYF
d_gene: NA; abundance: NA; v_gene: TRBV23-1; j_gene: TRBJ1-1; CDR3nt: TGCGCCAGCAGTCACCCGTGGGGTGGGAGCGCTGAAGCTTTCTTT; CDR3aa: CASSHPWGGSAEAFF
d_gene: NA; abundance: NA; v_gene: TRBV28; j_gene: TRBJ1-2; CDR3nt: TGTGCCAGCAGTGGCCCAGCGATAGCTAACTATGGCTACACCTTC; CDR3aa: CASSGPAIANYGYTF
d_gene: NA; abundance: once; v_gene: TRBV9; j_gene: TRBJ2-6; CDR3nt: TGTGCCAGCAGCTCAGAGGTCTCTGGGGCCAACGTCCTGACTTTC; CDR3aa: CASSSEVSGANVLTF
d_gene: NA; abundance: NA; v_gene: TRBV27; j_gene: TRBJ1-5; CDR3nt: TGTGCCAGCAGAAGAGGTGGCAGCGCGATAGATCAGCCCCAGCATTTT; CDR3aa: CASRRGGSAIDQPQHF
d_gene: NA; abundance: NA; v_gene: TRBV19; j_gene: TRBJ1-4; CDR3nt: TGTGCCAGTAGAGACCCCGGGACACCAAATGAAAAACTGTTTTTT; CDR3aa: CASRDPGTPNEKLFF
d_gene: NA; abundance: once; v_gene: TRBV6-2/TRBV6-3; j_gene: TRBJ2-1; CDR3nt: TGTGCCAGCAGTTACTCTTCCCGCCGACTAGTTGTTGGCAATGAGCAGTTCTTC; CDR3aa: CASSYSSRRLVVGNEQFF
d_gene: NA; abundance: NA; v_gene: TRBV4-2; j_gene: TRBJ1-6; CDR3nt: TGTGCCAGCAGCCAAGCTGGTCAGGAGAGCTCCTATAATTCACCCCTCCACTTT; CDR3aa: CASSQAGQESSYNSPLHF
d_gene: TRBD1; abundance: NA; v_gene: TRBV10-3; j_gene: TRBJ1-2; CDR3nt: TGTGCCATCAGTGGGATCGACAGGGGTTCTGGTGGCTACACCTTC; CDR3aa: CAISGIDRGSGGYTF
d_gene: NA; abundance: NA; v_gene: TRBV6-5; j_gene: TRBJ2-5; CDR3nt: TGTGCCAGTGGTAATGGGGTGCACGAAGGGGAGACCCAGTACTTC; CDR3aa: CASGNGVHEGETQYF
d_gene: TRBD1; abundance: few; v_gene: TRBV10-3; j_gene: TRBJ1-3; CDR3nt: TGTGCCATCAGTGTCCCATTGGGGACAGAAAACACCATATATTTT; CDR3aa: CAISVPLGTENTIYF
d_gene: NA; abundance: NA; v_gene: TRBV25-1; j_gene: TRBJ1-1; CDR3nt: TGTGCCAGCAGTGGAGGGGGTAGCACTGAAGCTTTCTTT; CDR3aa: CASSGGGSTEAFF
d_gene: TRBD1; abundance: NA; v_gene: TRBV4-1; j_gene: TRBJ2-4; CDR3nt: TGCGCCAGCAGCCAACCGGGACAGCTAGCCAAAAACATTCAGTACTTC; CDR3aa: CASSQPGQLAKNIQYF
d_gene: NA; abundance: NA; v_gene: TRBV5-1; j_gene: TRBJ1-2; CDR3nt: TGCGCCAGCAGCTCCGGACCCGGTTTGGAGGGCTACACCTTC; CDR3aa: CASSSGPGLEGYTF
d_gene: TRBD1; abundance: once; v_gene: TRBV12-3/TRBV12-4; j_gene: TRBJ1-2; CDR3nt: TGTGCCAGCAGTTACAGGGGGGGCTATGGCTACACCTTC; CDR3aa: CASSYRGGYGYTF
d_gene: TRBD1; abundance: NA; v_gene: TRBV4-3; j_gene: TRBJ1-6; CDR3nt: TGCGCCAGCAGCCAAGATTGGGGACAGGGGGTATCAACCCTCCACTTT; CDR3aa: CASSQDWGQGVSTLHF
d_gene: NA; abundance: NA; v_gene: TRBV3-1/TRBV3-2; j_gene: TRBJ1-4; CDR3nt: TGTGCCAGCAGCCAAGTCCGTGCAACTAATGAAAAACTGTTTTTT; CDR3aa: CASSQVRATNEKLFF
d_gene: TRBD1; abundance: NA; v_gene: TRBV4-3; j_gene: TRBJ2-6; CDR3nt: TGCGCCAGCAGCCAAGATGCGCCCCGACAGGGGGCGAGCTCTGGGGCCAACGTCCTGACTTTC; CDR3aa: CASSQDAPRQGASSGANVLTF
d_gene: NA; abundance: NA; v_gene: TRBV19; j_gene: TRBJ2-3; CDR3nt: TGTGCCAGTAGTATACGGTCAGATACGCAGTATTTT; CDR3aa: CASSIRSDTQYF
d_gene: NA; abundance: once; v_gene: TRBV5-6; j_gene: TRBJ2-1; CDR3nt: TGTGCCAGCAGCTTGGTTACCGGCAGCGCCTACAATGAGCAGTTCTTC; CDR3aa: CASSLVTGSAYNEQFF
d_gene: TRBD2; abundance: NA; v_gene: TRBV4-2; j_gene: TRBJ2-1; CDR3nt: TGTGCCAGCAGCCAAGATTTCAGCGGGGGGGTTAATGAGCAGTTCTTC; CDR3aa: CASSQDFSGGVNEQFF
d_gene: NA; abundance: NA; v_gene: TRBV4-1; j_gene: TRBJ2-7; CDR3nt: TGCGCCAGCAGCCAAGGTCAGAGCTCCTACGAGCAGTACTTC; CDR3aa: CASSQGQSSYEQYF
d_gene: NA; abundance: few; v_gene: TRBV2; j_gene: TRBJ1-1; CDR3nt: TGTGCCAGCGGTCCCGGACATGCGAACACTGAAGCTTTCTTT; CDR3aa: CASGPGHANTEAFF
d_gene: TRBD2; abundance: NA; v_gene: TRBV4-1; j_gene: TRBJ2-5; CDR3nt: TGCGCCAGCAGCCAAGACTCGACTAGCGGGGGGCGAGAGACCCAGTACTTC; CDR3aa: CASSQDSTSGGRETQYF
d_gene: NA; abundance: NA; v_gene: TRBV9; j_gene: TRBJ2-2; CDR3nt: TGTGCCAGCAGCGTACTGTCGGATAACACCGGGGAGCTGTTTTTT; CDR3aa: CASSVLSDNTGELFF
d_gene: TRBD2; abundance: NA; v_gene: TRBV4-2; j_gene: TRBJ2-5; CDR3nt: TGTGCCAGCAGCCGGCTACCTTCGGGGGGGGAGACCCAGTACTTC; CDR3aa: CASSRLPSGGETQYF
d_gene: TRBD1; abundance: NA; v_gene: TRBV27; j_gene: TRBJ2-7; CDR3nt: TGTGCCAGCAGTCTCCGACAGGGCTACGAGCAGTACTTC; CDR3aa: CASSLRQGYEQYF
d_gene: NA; abundance: NA; v_gene: TRBV5-1; j_gene: TRBJ2-7; CDR3nt: TGCGCCAGCGGGACTTCGACCGGATTCTACGAGCAGTACTTC; CDR3aa: CASGTSTGFYEQYF
d_gene: TRBD2; abundance: NA; v_gene: TRBV4-1; j_gene: TRBJ2-3; CDR3nt: TGCGCCAGCAGCCAAGTAGGACTAGCGGGGGGGGCGGCTAGCACAGATACGCAGTATTTT; CDR3aa: CASSQVGLAGGAASTDTQYF
d_gene: TRBD1; abundance: NA; v_gene: TRBV6-6; j_gene: TRBJ1-2; CDR3nt: TGTGCCAGCAGTCCATGGACAGGGAGGGGGCCTAACTATGGCTACACCTTC; CDR3aa: CASSPWTGRGPNYGYTF
d_gene: TRBD2; abundance: NA; v_gene: TRBV9; j_gene: TRBJ2-1; CDR3nt: TGTGCCAGCAACCAGCGGGGGGGGAACAATGAGCAGTTCTTC; CDR3aa: CASNQRGGNNEQFF
d_gene: NA; abundance: NA; v_gene: TRBV24-1; j_gene: TRBJ1-5; CDR3nt: TGTGCCACCAGTGATTTGTCGGCTGATCAGCCCCAGCATTTT; CDR3aa: CATSDLSADQPQHF
d_gene: TRBD2; abundance: NA; v_gene: TRBV29-1; j_gene: TRBJ2-3; CDR3nt: TGCAGCGTTGAGTCTAGCGGGGGCACAGATACGCAGTATTTT; CDR3aa: CSVESSGGTDTQYF
d_gene: TRBD1; abundance: NA; v_gene: TRBV2; j_gene: TRBJ2-5; CDR3nt: TGTGCCAGCAAATCGGAAACAGGGGATGCAGAGACCCAGTACTTC; CDR3aa: CASKSETGDAETQYF
d_gene: NA; abundance: NA; v_gene: TRBV18; j_gene: TRBJ1-1; CDR3nt: TGTGCCAGCTCACCGCAGCAGGTTGAAGCTTTCTTT; CDR3aa: CASSPQQVEAFF
d_gene: TRBD2; abundance: NA; v_gene: TRBV12-5; j_gene: TRBJ2-7; CDR3nt: TGTGCTAGTGGTTCCGGGACTAGAAGGGAGCAGTACTTC; CDR3aa: CASGSGTRREQYF
d_gene: TRBD1; abundance: NA; v_gene: TRBV12-3/TRBV12-4; j_gene: TRBJ1-2; CDR3nt: TGTGCCAGCAGTTTAGGGACAGGATATGGCTACACCTTC; CDR3aa: CASSLGTGYGYTF
d_gene: NA; abundance: NA; v_gene: TRBV20-1; j_gene: TRBJ1-2; CDR3nt: TGCAGTGCCCCGAGGGTGGATGGCTACACCTTC; CDR3aa: CSAPRVDGYTF
d_gene: NA; abundance: NA; v_gene: TRBV9; j_gene: TRBJ1-1; CDR3nt: TGTGCCAGCAGCGTAGCGGGCGCAGGGAGGACTGAAGCTTTCTTT; CDR3aa: CASSVAGAGRTEAFF
d_gene: NA; abundance: NA; v_gene: TRBV5-1; j_gene: TRBJ1-1; CDR3nt: TGCGCCAGCAGCTTATATCAAGGTGTGGGGGGCAGTCGGACTGAAGCTTTCTTT; CDR3aa: CASSLYQGVGGSRTEAFF
d_gene: TRBD2; abundance: few; v_gene: TRBV2; j_gene: TRBJ2-3; CDR3nt: TGTGCCAGCAGGTGGGGCGGGGGGGAATCAGATACGCAGTATTTT; CDR3aa: CASRWGGGESDTQYF
d_gene: NA; abundance: once; v_gene: TRBV20-1; j_gene: TRBJ2-5; CDR3nt: TGCAGTGCTAGTGCGGGCGTGGGAGAGACCCAGTACTTC; CDR3aa: CSASAGVGETQYF
d_gene: NA; abundance: NA; v_gene: TRBV23-1; j_gene: TRBJ1-5; CDR3nt: TGCGCCAGCAGTCAGCCGGAGGCGACAGGCCTGGGGAATCAGCCCCAGCATTTT; CDR3aa: CASSQPEATGLGNQPQHF
d_gene: NA; abundance: NA; v_gene: TRBV3-1/TRBV3-2; j_gene: TRBJ2-7; CDR3nt: TGTGCCAGCAGACATCGGGGAACCTCCTCCTACGAGCAGTACTTC; CDR3aa: CASRHRGTSSYEQYF
d_gene: TRBD1; abundance: NA; v_gene: TRBV7-2; j_gene: TRBJ1-1; CDR3nt: TGTGCCAGCAGCTTCAGGGGGCTGGACACTGAAGCTTTCTTT; CDR3aa: CASSFRGLDTEAFF
d_gene: NA; abundance: NA; v_gene: TRBV18; j_gene: TRBJ1-2; CDR3nt: TGTGCCAGCTCACCAGGGGCGGGTGAAGGCTTATATGGCTACACCTTC; CDR3aa: CASSPGAGEGLYGYTF
d_gene: NA; abundance: once; v_gene: TRBV6-6; j_gene: TRBJ1-3; CDR3nt: TGTGCCAGCAGCTCCTTAAATAATGGAAACACCATATATTTT; CDR3aa: CASSSLNNGNTIYF